This TCR beta chain was identified in a study of blood T cell repertoires in COVID-19. Repertoires were generated with immunoSEQ multiplex PCR, while TCRdb's copy carries only in-frame clones and drops some. Among almost 250,000 clones listed, 70% to 90% were seen once. This clone was counted a few times. The CDR3 contains 14 residues. Germline CDR1 and CDR2: SGHNT and YYREEE (reference sequence). The V and J ends lost 6 bases and 3 bases respectively, with 13 bases between them. Individuals aged roughly 18 to 95 years were recruited from about two dozen US areas. The specimen was PBMCs or T cells enriched from blood (not recorded which). The chain combines TRBV5-4 with TRBJ2-1; possible D gene TRBD2, 6 bases. This TCR came from a woman aged 45-60 years who had recovered from COVID-19. The CDR3, as DNA: TGTGCCAGCACCATTCCGGGAGTCTACAATGAGCAGTTCTTC. Translated, it gives CASTIPGVYNEQFF.